These 2 T cell receptor beta chains originate from one sample sequenced in a study of Tregs in tolerant kidney transplant recipients. The protocol was immunoSEQ multiplex PCR, while the TCRdb copy is restricted to in-frame clones and leaves out a portion. The sample carries tens of thousands of clones, roughly 90% recorded once. The material sequenced was Tregs from blood, taken before the transplant. These TCRs come from a human donor who received a combined kidney and bone marrow transplant.

This clone was detected once. The chain is built from TRBV11-2 and TRBJ2-7; TRBD2 matches at 11 bases. Germline-derived CDR1 and CDR2 are SGHAT and FQNNGV. The V and J ends lost 5 bases and 0 bases, in that order; junction bases with no gene match: 6. CDR3 length: 16 amino acids. The CDR3 bases are TGTGCCAGCAGCGTAACTAGCGGGAGCCACTCCTACGAGCAGTACTTC. It yields the protein CASSVTSGSHSYEQYF. The variable domain in full, completed from reference TRBV11-2 and TRBJ2-7, reads EAGVAQSPRYKIIEKRQSVAFWCNPISGHATLYWYQQILGQGPKLLIQFQNNGVVDDSQLPKDRFSAERLKGVDSTLKIQPAKLEDSAVYLCASSVTSGSHSYEQYFGPGTRLTVT.

V usage is TRBV10-1 and J usage is TRBJ1-1, with D hard to call. V lost 6 bases and J lost 1, with 9 bases in between. Germline V gene data show CDR1 as WNHNN and CDR2 as SYGVQD (reference sequence). The CDR3 length is 13 residues. The CDR3 loop is CASSQNTNTEAFF. CDR3 sequence (DNA): TGCGCCAGCAGCCAAAATACGAACACTGAAGCTTTCTTT.